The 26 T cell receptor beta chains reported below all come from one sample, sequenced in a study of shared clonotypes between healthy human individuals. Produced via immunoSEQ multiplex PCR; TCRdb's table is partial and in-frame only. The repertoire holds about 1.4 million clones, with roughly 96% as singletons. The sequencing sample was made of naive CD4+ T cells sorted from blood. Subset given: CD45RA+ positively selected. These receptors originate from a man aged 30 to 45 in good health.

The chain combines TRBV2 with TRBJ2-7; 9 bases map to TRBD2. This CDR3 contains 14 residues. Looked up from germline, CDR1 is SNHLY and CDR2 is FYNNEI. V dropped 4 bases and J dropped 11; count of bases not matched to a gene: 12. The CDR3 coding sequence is TGTGCCAGCAGTGTCCTCCACTCTAGCGGGGTTAAGTACTTC. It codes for CASSVLHSSGVKYF.

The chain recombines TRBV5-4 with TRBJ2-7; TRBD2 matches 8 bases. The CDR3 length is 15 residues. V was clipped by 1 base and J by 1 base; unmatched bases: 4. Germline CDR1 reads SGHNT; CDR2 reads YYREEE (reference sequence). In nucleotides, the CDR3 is TGTGCCAGCAGCTTGTCCGGGACTAGGTCCTACGAGCAGTACTTC. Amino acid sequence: CASSLSGTRSYEQYF.

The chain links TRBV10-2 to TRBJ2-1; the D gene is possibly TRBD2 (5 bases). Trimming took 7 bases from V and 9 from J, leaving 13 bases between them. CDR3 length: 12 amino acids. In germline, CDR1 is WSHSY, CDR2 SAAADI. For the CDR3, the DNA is TGCGCCAGCACCCGTGGAGGAAGTGAGCAGTTCTTC. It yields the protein CASTRGGSEQFF.

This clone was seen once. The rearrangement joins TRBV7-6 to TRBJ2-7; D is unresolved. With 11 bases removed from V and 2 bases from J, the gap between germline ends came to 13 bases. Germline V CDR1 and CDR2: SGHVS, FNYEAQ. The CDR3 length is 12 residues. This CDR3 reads CADPITPYEQYF. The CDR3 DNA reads TGTGCCGACCCAATAACCCCCTACGAGCAGTACTTC. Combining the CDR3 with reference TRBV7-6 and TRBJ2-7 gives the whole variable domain GAGVSQSPRYKVTKRGQDVALRCDPISGHVSLYWYRQALGQGPEFLTYFNYEAQQDKSGLPNDRFSAERPEGSISTLTIQRTEQRDSAMYRCADPITPYEQYFGPGTRLTVT.

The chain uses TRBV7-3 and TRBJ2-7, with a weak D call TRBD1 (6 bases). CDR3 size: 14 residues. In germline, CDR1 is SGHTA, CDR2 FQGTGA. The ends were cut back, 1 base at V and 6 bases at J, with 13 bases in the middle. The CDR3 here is CASSLNRDISEQYF. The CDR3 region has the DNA TGTGCCAGCAGCTTAAACCGGGACATAAGCGAGCAGTACTTC.

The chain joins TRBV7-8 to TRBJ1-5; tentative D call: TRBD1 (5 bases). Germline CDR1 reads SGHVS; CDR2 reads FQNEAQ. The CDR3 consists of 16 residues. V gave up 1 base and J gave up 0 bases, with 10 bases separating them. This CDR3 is CASSLDQGYSNQPQHF. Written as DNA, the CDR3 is TGTGCCAGCAGCTTAGACCAGGGTTATAGCAATCAGCCCCAGCATTTT.

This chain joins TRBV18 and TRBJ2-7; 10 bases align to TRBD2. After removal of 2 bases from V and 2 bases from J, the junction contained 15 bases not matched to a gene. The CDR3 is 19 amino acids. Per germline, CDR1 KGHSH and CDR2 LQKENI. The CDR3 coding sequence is TGTGCCAGCTCACCATTGTTTGCTAGCGGGGGCGTAGGCACCTACGAGCAGTACTTC. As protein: CASSPLFASGGVGTYEQYF.

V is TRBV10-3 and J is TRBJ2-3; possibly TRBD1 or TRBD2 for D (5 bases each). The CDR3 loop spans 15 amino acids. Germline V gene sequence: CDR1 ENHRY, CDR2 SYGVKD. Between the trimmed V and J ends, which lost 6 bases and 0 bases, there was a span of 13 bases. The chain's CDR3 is CAISGTAISTDTQYF. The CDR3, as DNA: TGTGCCATCAGCGGGACGGCAATAAGCACAGATACGCAGTATTTT.

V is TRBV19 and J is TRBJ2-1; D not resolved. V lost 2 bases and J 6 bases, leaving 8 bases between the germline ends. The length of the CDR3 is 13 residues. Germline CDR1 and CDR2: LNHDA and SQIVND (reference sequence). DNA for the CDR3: TGTGCCAGTAGTATAAATCGGGTCAATGAGCAGTTCTTC. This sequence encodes CASSINRVNEQFF.

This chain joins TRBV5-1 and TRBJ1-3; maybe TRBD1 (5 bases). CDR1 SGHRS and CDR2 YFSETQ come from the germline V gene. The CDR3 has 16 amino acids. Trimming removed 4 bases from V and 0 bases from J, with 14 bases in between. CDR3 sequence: CASSPTMGDSGNTIYF. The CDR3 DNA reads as TGCGCCAGCAGCCCGACCATGGGGGACTCTGGAAACACCATATATTTT.

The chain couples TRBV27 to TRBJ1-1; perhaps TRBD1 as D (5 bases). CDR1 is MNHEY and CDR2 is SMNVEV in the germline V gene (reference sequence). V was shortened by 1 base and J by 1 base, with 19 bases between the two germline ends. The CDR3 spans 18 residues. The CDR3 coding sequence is TGTGCCAGCAGTTTATTCGGGCAGGGTGGGACCACGAACACTGAAGCTTTCTTT. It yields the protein CASSLFGQGGTTNTEAFF.

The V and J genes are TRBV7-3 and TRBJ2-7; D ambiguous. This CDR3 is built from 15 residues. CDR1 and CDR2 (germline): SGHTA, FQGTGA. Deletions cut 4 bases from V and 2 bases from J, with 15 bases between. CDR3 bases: TGTGCCAGCAGCTCCTACTCAACTGGAGCCTACGAGCAGTACTTC. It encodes CASSSYSTGAYEQYF.

This CDR3 is CASTLRGANSGANVLTF. In DNA, the CDR3 is TGCGCCAGCACCCTACGGGGCGCAAACTCTGGGGCCAACGTCCTGACTTTC. The chain uses TRBV5-1 and TRBJ2-6; D tentatively reads TRBD1 or TRBD2 (5 bases each). This CDR3 comprises 17 residues. Germline CDR1 SGHRS, CDR2 YFSETQ. The V gene lost 6 bases and the J gene lost 0 bases, with 16 bases spanning the gap.

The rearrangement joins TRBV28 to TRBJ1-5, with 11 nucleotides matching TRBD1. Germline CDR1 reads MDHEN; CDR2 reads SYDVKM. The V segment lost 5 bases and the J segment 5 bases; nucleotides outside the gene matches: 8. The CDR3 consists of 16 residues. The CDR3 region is CASSPGQGASHQPQHF. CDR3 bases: TGTGCCAGCAGTCCAGGACAGGGGGCGAGCCATCAGCCCCAGCATTTT.

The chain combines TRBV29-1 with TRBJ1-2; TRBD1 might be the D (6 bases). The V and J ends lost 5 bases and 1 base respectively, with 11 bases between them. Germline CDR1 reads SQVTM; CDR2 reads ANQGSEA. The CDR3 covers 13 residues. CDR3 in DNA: TGCAGCGTTACACAGGGAAGTAACTATGGCTACACCTTC. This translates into CSVTQGSNYGYTF. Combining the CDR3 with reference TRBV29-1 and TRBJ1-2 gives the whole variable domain SAVISQKPSRDICQRGTSLTIQCQVDSQVTMMFWYRQQPGQSLTLIATANQGSEATYESGFVIDKFPISRPNLTFSTLTVSNMSPEDSSIYLCSVTQGSNYGYTFGSGTRLTVV.

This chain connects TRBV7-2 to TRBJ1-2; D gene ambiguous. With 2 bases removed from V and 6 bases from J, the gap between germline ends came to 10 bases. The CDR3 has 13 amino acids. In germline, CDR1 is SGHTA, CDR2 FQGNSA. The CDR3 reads CASSLLGRNGYTF. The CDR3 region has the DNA TGTGCCAGCAGCTTATTGGGGAGGAATGGCTACACCTTC.

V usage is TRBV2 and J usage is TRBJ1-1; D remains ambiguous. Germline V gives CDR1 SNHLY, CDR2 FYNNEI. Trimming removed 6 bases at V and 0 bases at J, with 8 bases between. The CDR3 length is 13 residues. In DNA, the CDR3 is TGTGCCAGCAGAAAGCAGGTGAACACTGAAGCTTTCTTT. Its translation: CASRKQVNTEAFF.

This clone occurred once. CDR3 bases: TGCGCCAGCAGCAAAAACGGTGGGACAGACTACAATGAGCAGTTCTTC. Amino acids: CASSKNGGTDYNEQFF. The chain combines TRBV5-1 with TRBJ2-1; TRBD1 matches 7 bases. The V gene end was trimmed by 4 bases and the J gene end by 3 bases; junction bases not matched to a gene: 10. Germline lookup yields CDR1 SGHRS and CDR2 YFSETQ. The CDR3 length is 16 residues.

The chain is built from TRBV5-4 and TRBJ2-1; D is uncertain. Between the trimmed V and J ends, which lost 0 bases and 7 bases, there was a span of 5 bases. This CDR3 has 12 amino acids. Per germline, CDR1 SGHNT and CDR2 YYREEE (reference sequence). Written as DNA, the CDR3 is TGTGCCAGCAGCTTGGTACTGAATGAGCAGTTCTTC. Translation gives CASSLVLNEQFF.

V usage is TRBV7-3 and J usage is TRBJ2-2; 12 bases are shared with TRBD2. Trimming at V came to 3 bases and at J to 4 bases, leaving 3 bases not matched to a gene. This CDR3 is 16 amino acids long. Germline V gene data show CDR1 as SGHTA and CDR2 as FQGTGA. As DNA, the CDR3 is TGTGCCAGCAGCTTGGAACTAGCGGGAGGCACCGGGGAGCTGTTTTTT. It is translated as CASSLELAGGTGELFF. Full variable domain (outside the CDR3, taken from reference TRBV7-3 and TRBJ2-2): GAGVSQTPSNKVTEKGKYVELRCDPISGHTALYWYRQSLGQGPEFLIYFQGTGAADDSGLPNDRFFAVRPEGSVSTLKIQRTERGDSAVYLCASSLELAGGTGELFFGEGSRLTVL.

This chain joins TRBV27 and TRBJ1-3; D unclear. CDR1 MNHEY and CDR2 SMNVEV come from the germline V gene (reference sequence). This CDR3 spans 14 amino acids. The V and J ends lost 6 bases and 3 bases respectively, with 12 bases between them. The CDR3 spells CASSSWPVGNTIYF. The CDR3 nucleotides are TGTGCCAGCAGCTCATGGCCGGTTGGAAACACCATATATTTT.

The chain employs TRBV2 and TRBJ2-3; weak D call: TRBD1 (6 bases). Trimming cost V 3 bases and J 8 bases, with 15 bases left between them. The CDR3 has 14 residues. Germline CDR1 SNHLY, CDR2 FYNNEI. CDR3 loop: CASSEGASLGTQYF. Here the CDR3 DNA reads TGTGCCAGCAGTGAGGGGGCCAGCCTTGGTACGCAGTATTTT.

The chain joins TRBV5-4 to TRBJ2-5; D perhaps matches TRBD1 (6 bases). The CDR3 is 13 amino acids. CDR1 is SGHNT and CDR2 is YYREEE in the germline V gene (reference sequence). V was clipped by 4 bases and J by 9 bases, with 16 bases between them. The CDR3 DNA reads TGTGCCAGCAGCCAACAGGGTCCAGGGGCCCAGTACTTC. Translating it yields CASSQQGPGAQYF.

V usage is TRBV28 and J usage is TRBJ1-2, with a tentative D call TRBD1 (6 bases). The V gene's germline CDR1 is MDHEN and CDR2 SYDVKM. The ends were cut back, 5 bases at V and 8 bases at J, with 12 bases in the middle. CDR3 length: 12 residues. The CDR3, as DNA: TGTGCCAGCAGTAAAACAGGGTACGGCTACACCTTC. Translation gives CASSKTGYGYTF.

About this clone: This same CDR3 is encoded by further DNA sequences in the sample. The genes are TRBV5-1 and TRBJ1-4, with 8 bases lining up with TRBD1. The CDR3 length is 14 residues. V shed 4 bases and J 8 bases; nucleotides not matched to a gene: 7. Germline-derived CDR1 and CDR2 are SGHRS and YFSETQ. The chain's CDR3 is CASSPGQGNEKLFF. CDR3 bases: TGCGCCAGCAGCCCCGGACAGGGTAACGAAAAACTGTTTTTT.

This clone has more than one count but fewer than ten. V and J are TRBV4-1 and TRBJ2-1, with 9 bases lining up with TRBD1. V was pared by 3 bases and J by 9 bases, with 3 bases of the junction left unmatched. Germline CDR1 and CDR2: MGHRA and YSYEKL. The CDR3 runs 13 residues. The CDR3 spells CASSQIQGAEQFF. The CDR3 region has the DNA TGCGCCAGCAGCCAGATACAGGGGGCTGAGCAGTTCTTC.